This T cell receptor beta chain was captured by sequencing in a study of control samples from healthy donors and cancer patients. TCRdb's table, derived via immunoSEQ multiplex PCR, lists solely in-frame clones and lacks some. The table records 90,000 or so clones, about nine tenths of them present only once. The CDR3 extends over 19 amino acids. CDR1 SGHDT and CDR2 YYEEEE come from the germline V gene. Trimming removed 4 bases from V and 1 base from J; junction bases left unmatched: 12. The source of this sequence is a woman in her seventies in good health. Material for sequencing was blood. The genes are TRBV5-6 and TRBJ2-1, with TRBD2 matching 12 bases. The CDR3 sequence is CASSPLTSGSDDSYNEQFF. CDR3 in DNA: TGTGCCAGCAGCCCTTTGACTAGCGGGAGTGATGATTCCTACAATGAGCAGTTCTTC. Variable domain in full (rest from reference TRBV5-6 and TRBJ2-1): DAGVTQSPTHLIKTRGQQVTLRCSPKSGHDTVSWYQQALGQGPQFIFQYYEEEERQRGNFPDRFSGHQFPNYSSELNVNALLLGDSALYLCASSPLTSGSDDSYNEQFFGPGTRLTVL.